This T cell receptor beta chain originates from a study of human T cells and chemical hapten exposure. Overall study: The variation in per-sample TCR yields arose mainly from small differences in pooled library volumes.

V was pared by 2 bases and J by 4 bases, with 11 bases between. This CDR3 spans 14 amino acids. Germline V gene sequence: CDR1 MNHNY, CDR2 SVGAGI (reference sequence). TCRdb processed the RACE reads anew with MiXCR; each CDR3 protein has one entry. Among tens of thousands of distinct CDR3 sequences listed, less than 15% were seen once. Time point in this sample: pre-sensitization, week 0. Noted treatment: therapeutic diphenylcyclopropenone sensitization with weekly scalp DPC. The template was total RNA from unfractionated whole blood. The TCR sequence derives from a woman aged 50 to 60 with alopecia areata. Some clones in this sample may be carry-over from other donors' samples. V is TRBV6-6 and J is TRBJ2-5, with unresolved D. The sample in question was whole blood, obtained in connection with sensitization to the hapten diphenylcyclopropenone (DPC). The CDR3 here is CASSYLQQAETQYF. For the CDR3, the DNA is TGTGCCAGCAGTTACCTACAGCAAGCAGAGACCCAGTACTTC.